These 18 T cell receptor beta chains originate from one sample sequenced in a study of OX40 agonist ivuxolimab in advanced cancers. Sequenced by immunoSEQ multiplex PCR; TCRdb stores in-frame clones only, minus some. The table includes some 100,000 clones, 70% to 90% detected once. This material consisted of CD4+ or CD8+ T cells sorted from blood, taken in a trial of the OX40 agonist ivuxolimab. The receptors originated from an adult with an advanced solid tumor such as melanoma, head and neck, liver or kidney cancer.

This clone turned up a few times. The identical CDR3 is also encoded by other nucleotide sequences in the sample. The chain links TRBV30 to TRBJ1-1; 7 bases are shared with TRBD1. The V segment lost 4 bases and the J segment 0 bases; nucleotides outside the gene matches: 2. CDR1 and CDR2 (germline): GTSNPN, SVGIG (reference sequence). The CDR3 is 13 amino acids. The CDR3 DNA follows: TGTGCCTGGAAGACAGGGTTGAACACTGAAGCTTTCTTT. Amino acids: CAWKTGLNTEAFF.

This clone showed up just once. The chain carries TRBV13 and TRBJ1-3; no clear D gene. Deletions cut 0 bases from V and 6 bases from J, with 0 bases between. Per germline, CDR1 PRHDT and CDR2 FYEKMQ (reference sequence). The CDR3 contains 11 residues. The CDR3 region is CASSLGNTIYF. CDR3 bases: TGTGCCAGCAGCTTAGGAAACACCATATATTTT.

This chain uses TRBV7-9 with TRBJ2-3; 9 bases align to TRBD2. Per the germline V gene, CDR1 is SEHNR and CDR2 is FQNEAQ (reference sequence). J lost 7 bases, V lost 5 bases, and 13 bases had no gene match. The CDR3 is made up of 16 amino acids. Here the CDR3 reads CASSRTPGLAIYTQYF. The DNA for the CDR3 is TGTGCCAGCAGCAGAACACCGGGACTAGCAATTTATACGCAGTATTTT.

The rearrangement uses TRBV10-3 and TRBJ2-3, with D possibly TRBD2 on 5 matching bases. This CDR3 spans 12 amino acids. CDR1 is ENHRY and CDR2 is SYGVKD in the germline V gene. Trimming stripped 10 bases from V and 4 bases from J, with 12 bases between. The CDR3 nucleotides are TGTGCCACCTCTAGCCACGCAGATACGCAGTATTTT. It translates to CATSSHADTQYF.

The CDR3 DNA sequence: TGTGCCAGCAGCTTCGGAGTGGGCGAGCAGTACTTC. This codes for CASSFGVGEQYF. The V call is TRBV5-4, the J call TRBJ2-7; D remains unclear. The CDR3 sequence is 12 residues long. Germline V CDR1 and CDR2: SGHNT, YYREEE (reference sequence). Deletions cut 2 bases from V and 6 bases from J, with 9 bases between.

The J gene is TRBJ2-7, the V gene TRBV19; the D is unclear. The CDR3 spans 15 residues. In germline, CDR1 is LNHDA, CDR2 SQIVND (reference sequence). V was cut by 8 bases and J by 2 bases, with 19 bases left in between. CDR3 DNA sequence: TGTGCCAGTCAGACCAGCAGTTTGGGTCCCTACGAGCAGTACTTC. Translated, it gives CASQTSSLGPYEQYF.

The rearrangement uses TRBV7-9 and TRBJ1-4; no definite D call. This CDR3 has 15 amino acids. Germline assignment: CDR1 SEHNR and CDR2 FQNEAQ (reference sequence). The V and J ends lost 3 bases and 6 bases respectively, with 14 bases between them. CDR3 in amino acids: CASSLGMGSHEKLFF. CDR3 nucleotides: TGTGCCAGCAGCTTGGGGATGGGATCGCATGAAAAACTGTTTTTT.

This chain links TRBV25-1 with TRBJ2-1; unclear D gene. V was clipped by 6 bases and J by 0 bases, with 6 bases between them. The CDR3 totals 13 residues. CDR1 and CDR2 from the germline V gene are MGHDK and SYGVNS. DNA of the CDR3: TGTGCCAGCAGATTTAGCTCCTACAATGAGCAGTTCTTC. Residues: CASRFSSYNEQFF.

The chain has TRBV10-2 and TRBJ2-7; D might be TRBD1 (6 bases). The CDR3 covers 15 residues. Looked up from germline, CDR1 is WSHSY and CDR2 is SAAADI. The ends were cut back, 6 bases at V and 2 bases at J, with 17 bases in the middle. This CDR3 reads CASRGAAGATYEQYF. The CDR3 nucleotides are TGCGCCAGCAGGGGGGCGGCAGGCGCTACCTACGAGCAGTACTTC.

CDR3 nucleotides: TGCGCCAGCAGCTTAACTAGCGGGAGTGGGTCCTACGAGCAGTACTTC. It yields the protein CASSLTSGSGSYEQYF. The chain recombines TRBV5-1 with TRBJ2-7, with TRBD2 identical over 11 bases. CDR3 length: 16 residues. V lost 2 bases and J lost 1; bases outside the gene matches: 5. CDR1 and CDR2 (germline): SGHRS, YFSETQ.

The J gene is TRBJ2-7, the V gene TRBV2, with a possible D match to TRBD2 (7 bases). V was clipped by 4 bases and J by 5 bases, with 15 bases between them. The CDR3 is made up of 14 amino acids. Germline-derived CDR1 and CDR2 are SNHLY and FYNNEI. CDR3: CASSVGGRKNEQYF. In nucleotides, the CDR3 is TGTGCCAGCAGTGTGGGGGGGCGCAAGAACGAGCAGTACTTC.

The J gene is TRBJ2-2, the V gene TRBV5-1; TRBD2 agrees at 10 bases. CDR1 and CDR2 (germline): SGHRS, YFSETQ. Losses at the gene ends were 6 bases for V and 2 bases for J; bases not matched to a gene: 16. The CDR3 extends over 19 amino acids. CDR3 DNA: TGCGCCAGCACCACGAGAGCGCTAGCGGGAGATAGAAACACCGGGGAGCTGTTTTTT. Its protein is CASTTRALAGDRNTGELFF.

The rearrangement links TRBV27 to TRBJ2-7; a weak D match, TRBD1 (7 bases). The CDR3 runs to 14 residues. Germline V gene lookup returns CDR1 MNHEY and CDR2 SMNVEV (reference sequence). V dropped 3 bases and J dropped 7 bases, with 16 bases sitting between them. CDR3 DNA sequence: TGTGCCAGCAGTTTCTCCAGGGGGACTTGGGAGCAGTACTTC. This translates into CASSFSRGTWEQYF.

This rearrangement joins TRBV29-1 to TRBJ1-2; TRBD1 is a possible D gene (5 bases). Germline-derived CDR1 and CDR2 are SQVTM and ANQGSEA. The CDR3 extends over 15 amino acids. V lost 6 bases and J lost 0, with 17 bases in between. The CDR3 bases are TGCAGCGTCGCGCAAGGTGGGGGGACTAACTATGGCTACACCTTC. The encoded protein is CSVAQGGGTNYGYTF.

Concerning this clone: This same CDR3 is encoded by further DNA sequences in the sample. V usage is TRBV29-1 and J usage is TRBJ1-1; D call uncertain. CDR1 is SQVTM, CDR2 ANQGSEA, per germline. V was shortened by 7 bases and J by 2 bases, with 5 bases between the two germline ends. CDR3 size: 10 residues. The CDR3 region has the DNA TGCAGCGCCGCAAACACTGAAGCTTTCTTT. Translated, it gives CSAANTEAFF.

The CDR3 is CATAIRTGVPEAFF. The CDR3 bases are TGTGCCACAGCAATTCGAACAGGGGTGCCGGAAGCTTTCTTT. The chain couples TRBV19 to TRBJ1-1; 7 bases line up with TRBD1. This CDR3 contains 14 residues. With 10 bases clipped from V and 8 bases from J, the junction kept 16 bases outside the gene matches. Germline values: CDR1 LNHDA, CDR2 SQIVND (reference sequence).

V is TRBV2 and J is TRBJ2-1; 9 nucleotides agree with TRBD2. CDR1 is SNHLY and CDR2 is FYNNEI in the germline V gene. With V trimmed by 8 bases and J by 9 bases, 11 bases remained unmatched. The CDR3 extends over 14 amino acids. CDR3 in DNA: TGTGCCAGCGGCGGGGGGGCCGATCTTGCTGAGCAGTTCTTC. It translates to CASGGGADLAEQFF. Full variable domain (outside the CDR3, taken from reference TRBV2 and TRBJ2-1): EPEVTQTPSHQVTQMGQEVILRCVPISNHLYFYWYRQILGQKVEFLVSFYNNEISEKSEIFDDQFSVERPDGSNFTLKIRSTKLEDSAMYFCASGGGADLAEQFFGPGTRLTVL.

The chain is built from TRBV2 and TRBJ1-2, with D hard to call. The CDR3 consists of 13 residues. V shed 7 bases and J shed 5 bases, with 14 bases lying between them. CDR1 is SNHLY, CDR2 FYNNEI, per germline. CDR3 amino acids: CASMVSGSYGYTF. The CDR3 DNA sequence: TGTGCCAGCATGGTCAGCGGATCTTATGGCTACACCTTC.